A selection of T cell receptor beta chains follows, all from one sample in a study of graft-versus-host responses after intestinal transplantation. Data came from immunoSEQ multiplex PCR; TCRdb stores just in-frame clones and leaves some out. The sample yields tens of thousands of clones, 89% seen once. These TCRs' antigens remain unknown. The source material was unstimulated CD8+ T cells sorted from spleen or lymph node cells, sampled before intestinal transplant. The source is a human donor who received an intestinal transplant. CDR3s include the opening cysteine and the closing phenylalanine or tryptophan. The order of the fields is V gene, clone size, CDR3 protein. Some rows have no size entry. The others give once, few or many, or a class for an expanded clone.

v_gene: TRBV13; abundance: few; CDR3aa: CASRRDRDGSYNSPLHF
v_gene: TRBV6-5; abundance: NA; CDR3aa: CASIPRGADFTEAFF
v_gene: TRBV4-2; abundance: NA; CDR3aa: CASSQGGGLTDTQYF
v_gene: TRBV13; abundance: once; CDR3aa: CASSLGRGGTEAFF
v_gene: TRBV19; abundance: medium-sized; CDR3aa: CASSPRGVQRDGYTF
v_gene: TRBV29-1; abundance: NA; CDR3aa: CSVVRDTNTGELFF
v_gene: TRBV15; abundance: NA; CDR3aa: CATSRDPSGDQYF
v_gene: TRBV6-6; abundance: few; CDR3aa: CASSSSGGPYNEQFF
v_gene: TRBV2; abundance: NA; CDR3aa: CASSDSGFREAFF
v_gene: TRBV27; abundance: NA; CDR3aa: CASSLSGLGGEQYF
v_gene: TRBV5-4; abundance: NA; CDR3aa: CASREGQGDPGYNEQFF
v_gene: TRBV5-1; abundance: NA; CDR3aa: CASSSWGQRGRFSSYNEQFF
v_gene: TRBV4-1; abundance: NA; CDR3aa: CASSQGPGSPGEQYF
v_gene: TRBV29-1; abundance: NA; CDR3aa: CSVDIGRGQGYTF
v_gene: TRBV28; abundance: NA; CDR3aa: CASSLANPGQGGYEQYF
v_gene: TRBV2; abundance: NA; CDR3aa: CASRDPIAGEARSYEQFF
v_gene: TRBV11-2; abundance: NA; CDR3aa: CASSQGTSPYNEQFF
v_gene: TRBV28; abundance: once; CDR3aa: CASSLFPGQGAAEQYF
v_gene: TRBV6-5; abundance: once; CDR3aa: CASSYAGQMNTGELFF
v_gene: TRBV5-1; abundance: NA; CDR3aa: CASSPSGLTETYGYTF
v_gene: TRBV9; abundance: NA; CDR3aa: CASSVGADREDRNTEAFF
v_gene: TRBV4-1; abundance: NA; CDR3aa: CASSQDDPGLAGPNEQFF
v_gene: TRBV4-2; abundance: NA; CDR3aa: CASSQDHTGGAGNTIYF